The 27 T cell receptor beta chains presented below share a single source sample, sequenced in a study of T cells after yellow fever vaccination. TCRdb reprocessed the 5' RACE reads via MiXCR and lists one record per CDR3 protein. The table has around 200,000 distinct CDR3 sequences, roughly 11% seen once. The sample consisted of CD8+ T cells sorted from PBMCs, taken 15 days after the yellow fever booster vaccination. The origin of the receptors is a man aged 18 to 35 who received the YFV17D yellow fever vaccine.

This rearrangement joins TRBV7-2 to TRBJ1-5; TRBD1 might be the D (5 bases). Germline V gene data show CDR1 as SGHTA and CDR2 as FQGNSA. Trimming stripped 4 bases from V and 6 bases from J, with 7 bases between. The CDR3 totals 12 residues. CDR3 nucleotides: TGTGCCAGCAGCTCCCAGGGTCAGCCCCAGCATTTT. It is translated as CASSSQGQPQHF.

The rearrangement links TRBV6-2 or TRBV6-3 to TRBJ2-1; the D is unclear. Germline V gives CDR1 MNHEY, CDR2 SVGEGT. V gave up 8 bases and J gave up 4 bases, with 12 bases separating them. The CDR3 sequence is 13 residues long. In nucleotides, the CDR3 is TGTGCCAGCGGGGAATTAACGTACAATGAGCAGTTCTTC. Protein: CASGELTYNEQFF.

The CDR3 DNA sequence: TGCGCCAGCAGCTGGCGGGGGGTTACAGATACGCAGTATTTT. It yields the protein CASSWRGVTDTQYF. The chain carries TRBV5-1 and TRBJ2-3; 8 bases are a match to TRBD2. Germline lookup yields CDR1 SGHRS and CDR2 YFSETQ. This CDR3 is 14 amino acids long. V shed 3 bases and J 3 bases; nucleotides not matched to a gene: 3.

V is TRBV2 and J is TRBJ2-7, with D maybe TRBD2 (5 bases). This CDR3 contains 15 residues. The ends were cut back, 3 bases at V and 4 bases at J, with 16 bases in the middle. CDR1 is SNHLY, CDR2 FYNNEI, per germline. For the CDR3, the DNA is TGTGCCAGCAGTGACCCCTCGGACTCAAATTACGAGCAGTACTTC. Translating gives CASSDPSDSNYEQYF.

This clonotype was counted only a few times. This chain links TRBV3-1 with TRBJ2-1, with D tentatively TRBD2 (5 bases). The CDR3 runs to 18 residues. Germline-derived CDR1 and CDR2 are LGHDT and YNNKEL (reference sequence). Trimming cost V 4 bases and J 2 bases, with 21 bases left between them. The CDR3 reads CASSPKAGKTFPYNEQFF. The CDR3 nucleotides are TGTGCCAGCAGCCCAAAAGCCGGGAAAACTTTTCCCTACAATGAGCAGTTCTTC.

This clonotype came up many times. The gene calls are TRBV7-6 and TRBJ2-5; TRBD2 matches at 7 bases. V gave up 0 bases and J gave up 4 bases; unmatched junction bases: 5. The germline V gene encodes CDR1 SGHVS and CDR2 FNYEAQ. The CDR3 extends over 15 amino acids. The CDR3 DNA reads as TGTGCCAGCAGCTTAGCGCTCGCTAGCGGAGAGACCCAGTACTTC. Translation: CASSLALASGETQYF.

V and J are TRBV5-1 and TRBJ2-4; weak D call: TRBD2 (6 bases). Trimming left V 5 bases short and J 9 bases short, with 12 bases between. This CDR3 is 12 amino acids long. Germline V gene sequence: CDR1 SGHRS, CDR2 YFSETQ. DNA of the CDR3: TGCGCCAGCAGTAGTTCCGGGGGCATTCAGTACTTC. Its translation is CASSSSGGIQYF.

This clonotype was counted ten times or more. DNA of the CDR3: TGCGCCAGCAGGAAAGACAATTTTAACGAGCAGTACTTC. Protein: CASRKDNFNEQYF. The chain recombines TRBV5-1 with TRBJ2-7; D is undetermined. CDR1 and CDR2 from the germline V gene are SGHRS and YFSETQ. The CDR3 contains 13 residues. The germline V and J ends were trimmed by 5 bases and 5 bases, with 14 bases remaining between them.

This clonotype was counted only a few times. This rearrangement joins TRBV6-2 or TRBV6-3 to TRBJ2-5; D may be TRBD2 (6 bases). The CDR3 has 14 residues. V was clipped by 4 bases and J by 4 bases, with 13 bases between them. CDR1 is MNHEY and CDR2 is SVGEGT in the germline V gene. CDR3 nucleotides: TGTGCCAGCAGTTTTAGCGGAGGCGGAGAGACCCAGTACTTC. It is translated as CASSFSGGGETQYF.

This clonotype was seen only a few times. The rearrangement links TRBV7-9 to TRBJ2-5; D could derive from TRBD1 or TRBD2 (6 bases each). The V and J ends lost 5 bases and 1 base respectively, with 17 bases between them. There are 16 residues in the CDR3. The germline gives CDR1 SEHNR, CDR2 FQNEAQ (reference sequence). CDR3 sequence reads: CASSPLEGVLQETQYF. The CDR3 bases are TGTGCCAGCAGCCCCCTGGAGGGGGTACTCCAAGAGACCCAGTACTTC.

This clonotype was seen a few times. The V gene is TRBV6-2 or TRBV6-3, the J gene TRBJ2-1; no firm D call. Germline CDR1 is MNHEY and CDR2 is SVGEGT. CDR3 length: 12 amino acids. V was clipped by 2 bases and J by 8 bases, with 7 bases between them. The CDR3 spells CASSYRVDEQFF. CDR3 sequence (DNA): TGTGCCAGCAGTTACAGGGTTGATGAGCAGTTCTTC.

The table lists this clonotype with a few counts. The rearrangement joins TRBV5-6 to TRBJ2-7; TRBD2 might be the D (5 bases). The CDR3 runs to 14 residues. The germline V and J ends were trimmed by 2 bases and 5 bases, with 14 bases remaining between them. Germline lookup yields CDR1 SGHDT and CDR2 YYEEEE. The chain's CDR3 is CASSFPQDFHEQYF. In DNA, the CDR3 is TGTGCCAGCAGCTTCCCCCAGGACTTCCACGAGCAGTACTTC.

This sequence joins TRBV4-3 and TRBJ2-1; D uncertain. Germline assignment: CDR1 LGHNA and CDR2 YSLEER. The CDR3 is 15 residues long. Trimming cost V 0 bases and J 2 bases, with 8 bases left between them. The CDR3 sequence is CASSQDFLAYNEQFF. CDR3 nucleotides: TGCGCCAGCAGCCAAGATTTCCTAGCCTACAATGAGCAGTTCTTC.

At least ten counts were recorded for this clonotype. This chain's CDR3 is CASSVDSTYEQYF. CDR3 coding DNA: TGTGCCAGCTCCGTGGACAGCACCTACGAGCAGTACTTC. The chain combines TRBV12-3 or TRBV12-4 with TRBJ2-7; D perhaps matches TRBD1 (6 bases). The CDR3 spans 13 residues. V lost 8 bases to trimming and J lost 2 bases, with 13 bases between them.

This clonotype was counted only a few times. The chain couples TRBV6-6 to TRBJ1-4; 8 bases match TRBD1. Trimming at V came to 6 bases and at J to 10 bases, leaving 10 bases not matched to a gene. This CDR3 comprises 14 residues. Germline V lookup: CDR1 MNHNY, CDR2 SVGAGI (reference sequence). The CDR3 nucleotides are TGTGCCAGCAGCCCCGGGACAGGATTTGGAAAACTGTTTTTT. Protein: CASSPGTGFGKLFF.

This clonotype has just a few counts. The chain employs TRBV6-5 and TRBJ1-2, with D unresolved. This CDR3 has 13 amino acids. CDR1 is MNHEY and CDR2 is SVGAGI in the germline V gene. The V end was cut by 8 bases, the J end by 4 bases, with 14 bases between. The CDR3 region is CASSPLESYGYTF. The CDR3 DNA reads TGTGCCAGCTCCCCTCTGGAGTCCTATGGCTACACCTTC.

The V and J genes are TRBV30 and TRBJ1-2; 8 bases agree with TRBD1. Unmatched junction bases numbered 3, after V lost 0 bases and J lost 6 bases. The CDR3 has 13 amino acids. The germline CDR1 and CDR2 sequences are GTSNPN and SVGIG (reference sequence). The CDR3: CAWSVTGDDGYTF. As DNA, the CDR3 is TGTGCCTGGAGTGTGACAGGGGATGATGGCTACACCTTC.

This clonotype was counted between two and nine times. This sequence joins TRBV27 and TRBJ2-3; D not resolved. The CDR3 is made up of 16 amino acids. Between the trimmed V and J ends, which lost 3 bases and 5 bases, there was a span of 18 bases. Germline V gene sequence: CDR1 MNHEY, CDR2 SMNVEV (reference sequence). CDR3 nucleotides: TGTGCCAGCAGTTTCCACAATCCTTTCGGTGAAGATACGCAGTATTTT. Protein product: CASSFHNPFGEDTQYF.

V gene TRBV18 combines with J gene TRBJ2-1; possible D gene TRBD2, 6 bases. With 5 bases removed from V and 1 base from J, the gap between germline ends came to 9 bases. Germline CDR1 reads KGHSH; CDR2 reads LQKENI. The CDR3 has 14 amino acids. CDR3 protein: CASSGTSSYNEQFF. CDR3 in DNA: TGTGCCAGCTCAGGGACTTCATCCTACAATGAGCAGTTCTTC.

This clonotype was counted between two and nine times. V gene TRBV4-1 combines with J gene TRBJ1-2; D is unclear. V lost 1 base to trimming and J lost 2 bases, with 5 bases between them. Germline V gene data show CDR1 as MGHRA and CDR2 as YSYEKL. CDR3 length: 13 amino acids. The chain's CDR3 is CASSQVENYGYTF. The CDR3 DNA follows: TGCGCCAGCAGCCAAGTCGAAAACTATGGCTACACCTTC.

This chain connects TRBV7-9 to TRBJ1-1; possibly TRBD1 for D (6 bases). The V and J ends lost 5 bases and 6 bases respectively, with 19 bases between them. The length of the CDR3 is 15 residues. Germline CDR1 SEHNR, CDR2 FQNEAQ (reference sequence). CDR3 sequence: CASSPRGGGLPEAFF. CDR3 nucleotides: TGTGCCAGCAGCCCCCGGGGAGGGGGTTTGCCTGAAGCTTTCTTT.

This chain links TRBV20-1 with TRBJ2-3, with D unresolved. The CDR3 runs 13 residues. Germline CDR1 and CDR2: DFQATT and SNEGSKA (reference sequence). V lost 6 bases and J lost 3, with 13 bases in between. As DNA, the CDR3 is TGCAGTGCGGGCAGAAGCGCAACAGATACGCAGTATTTT. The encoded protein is CSAGRSATDTQYF.

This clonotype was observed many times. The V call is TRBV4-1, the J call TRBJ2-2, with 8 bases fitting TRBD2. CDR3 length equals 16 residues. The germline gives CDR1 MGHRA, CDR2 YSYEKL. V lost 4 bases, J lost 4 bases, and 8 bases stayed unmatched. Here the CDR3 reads CASSRPAGASTGELFF. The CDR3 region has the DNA TGCGCCAGCAGCCGACCAGCGGGGGCCTCCACCGGGGAGCTGTTTTTT.

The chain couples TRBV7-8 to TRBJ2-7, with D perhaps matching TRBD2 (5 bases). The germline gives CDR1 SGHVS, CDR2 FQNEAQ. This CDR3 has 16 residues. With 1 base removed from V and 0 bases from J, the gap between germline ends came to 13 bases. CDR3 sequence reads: CASSLGRTGTSYEQYF. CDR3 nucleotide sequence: TGTGCCAGCAGCTTAGGGAGGACGGGTACCTCCTACGAGCAGTACTTC.

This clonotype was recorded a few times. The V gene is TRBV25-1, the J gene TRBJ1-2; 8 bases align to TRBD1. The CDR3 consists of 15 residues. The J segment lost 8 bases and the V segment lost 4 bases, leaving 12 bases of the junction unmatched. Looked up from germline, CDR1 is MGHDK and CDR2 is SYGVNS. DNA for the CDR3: TGTGCCAGCAGTGGGATATGGACAGGGCGAGAAGGCTACACCTTC. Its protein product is CASSGIWTGREGYTF.

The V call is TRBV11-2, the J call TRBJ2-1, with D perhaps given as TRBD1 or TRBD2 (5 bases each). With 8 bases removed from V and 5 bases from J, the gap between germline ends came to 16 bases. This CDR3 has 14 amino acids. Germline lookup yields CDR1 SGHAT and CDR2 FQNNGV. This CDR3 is CASGTRRGNNEQFF. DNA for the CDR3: TGTGCCAGCGGGACCCGAAGGGGTAACAATGAGCAGTTCTTC.

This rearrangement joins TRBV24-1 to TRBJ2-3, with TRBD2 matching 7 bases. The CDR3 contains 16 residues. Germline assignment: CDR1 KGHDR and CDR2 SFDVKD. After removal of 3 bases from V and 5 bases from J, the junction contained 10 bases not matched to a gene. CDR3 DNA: TGTGCCACCAGTGATGCTACAGCGGGGAATGTAGATACGCAGTATTTT. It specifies CATSDATAGNVDTQYF.